The T cell receptor beta chain described here comes from a study of cytomegalovirus exposure and HLA in healthy donors. Broader study findings: The classifier reportedly diagnosed cytomegalovirus status with high specificity and sensitivity. Later analysis identified several of the most significant clusters that appeared linked to common viral pathogens.

The CDR3 is 13 amino acids. The germline V gene has CDR1 SGHRS and CDR2 YFSETQ. V was clipped by 6 bases and J by 3 bases; unmatched bases: 2. The PCR had 60 Vbeta and 13 Jbeta primers. Assay used: immunoSEQ multiplex PCR; TCRdb lists only in-frame clones, some missing. The table has 130,000 or so clones, about 8.5% seen once. Remarks on this clone: Its antigen is currently unknown.

The rearrangement uses TRBV5-1 and TRBJ2-2, with 7 positions matching TRBD1. Source material: PBMCs. The TCR comes from a man aged 35-49 years in good health and CMV-seronegative. The CDR3 coding sequence is TGCGCCAGCAACAGGGGCGACACCGGGGAGCTGTTTTTT. It translates to CASNRGDTGELFF. The variable domain in full, with the rest retrieved from reference TRBV5-1 and TRBJ2-2, is KAGVTQTPRYLIKTRGQQVTLSCSPISGHRSVSWYQQTPGQGLQFLFEYFSETQRNKGNFPGRFSGRQFSNSRSEMNVSTLELGDSALYLCASNRGDTGELFFGEGSRLTVL.